The TCR beta chain described here comes from a study of graft-versus-host responses after intestinal transplantation (dated by TCRdb to the early 2020s). About the investigation overall: The transplants that recipients received were multivisceral, liver-intestinal, or isolated intestinal. Every recipient was given anti-thymocyte globulin induction, followed by approximately three years of maintenance tacrolimus and steroids. Samples from a few later patients were sequenced in-house on an Illumina MiSeq with MiXCR processing rather than by the commercial service. Of the 20 to 25 intestinal transplant recipients enrolled in the cohort, one of whom was a retransplant, a few patients without pretransplant specimens were excluded. Donor T cell macrochimerism was defined as a peak of at least 4% donor T cells among recipient peripheral blood mononuclear cells. To identify alloreactive clones, pre-transplant mixed lymphocyte reaction products were sequenced and compared with unstimulated pre-transplant donor and recipient T cells. Bulk TCR-beta CDR3 sequencing was used to track graft-versus-host and host-versus-graft alloreactive T cell clones in the graft, circulation and bone marrow after intestinal transplantation.

Results the study describes overall, beyond this receptor: Early after transplant, peak levels of circulating GvH clones were associated with declines in HvG clones. GvH clones turned up in recipient bone marrow, with some appearing earlier in ileal mucosa or blood, a pattern consistent with an intestinal mucosal origin. Patients with donor T cell macrochimerism had high GvH to HvG T cell clonal ratios in their allografts. Conclusions were limited by the relatively low number and heterogeneity of intestinal transplant patients.

V was cut back by 5 bases and J by 0 bases, leaving a gap of 5 bases between them. The CDR3 runs 12 residues from the cysteine to the phenylalanine. The kept DNA is CDR3 alone, 36 bases in frame from the first base. The germline V gene (reference sequence) provides CDR1 MNHEY and CDR2 SMNVEV. To prepare the library, the immunoSEQ multiplex PCR assay was applied. For most patients, genomic DNA was isolated with the Qiagen DNeasy Blood and Tissue Kit and sent frozen to Adaptive Biotechnologies for TCR sequencing. For most patients, genomic DNA was subjected to high-throughput TCR-beta CDR3 sequencing by Adaptive Biotechnologies. For the original study's pipeline: TCR sequencing data for some 19 patients were retrieved from Adaptive's ImmunoSEQ software; three other patients were processed with MiXCR and VDJtools. To correct CD4 versus CD8 sorting errors, any sequence found in both subsets at a frequency ratio below 5:1 was removed. CDR3 nucleotide sequences shared between donor and recipient were removed because the origin of such sequences could not be assigned. At least 2-fold expansion over unstimulated cells and a minimum CFSE-low frequency of 0.002% (template counts) or 0.001% (read counts) were required for clones to be classified as alloreactive. Mappable clones were those detected in sequenced pre-transplant spleen, lymph node, or MLR CFSE-low populations of the donor or recipient. The cumulative frequency of alloreactive clones was calculated as a percentage of all sequences, weighted by copy number. TCRdb holds this immuneACCESS table with in-frame rearrangements only. Some clones are missing; in checked studies, unresolved V genes explain under half, and the rest has no known cause. V and J calls and clone size are copied from that table; D and trimming were computed from the DNA. A total of around 120,000 clones appear in this sample, over 80% of them only once. Of the sample, around 0.12% falls within the top ten clones.

In regard to this clone: Its binding antigen is unknown. No quality values exist for individual bases; no much larger clone is one base distant.

The time point label corresponds to: cells obtained before transplantation from donor or recipient. CD3+CD4+ and CD3+CD8+ populations were FACS-sorted from unstimulated pre-transplant donor and recipient cells taken from spleen or lymph nodes. The sequences come from unstimulated CD4+ T cells sorted from spleen or lymph node cells, collected before intestinal transplant. The rearrangement combines TRBV27 with TRBJ2-7; too little of a D gene remains to name it. The receptor was isolated from a human donor who received an intestinal transplant. The CDR3 region has the sequence CASSRASYEQYF. The nucleotide sequence is TGTGCCAGCAGTCGGGCCTCCTACGAGCAGTACTTC.